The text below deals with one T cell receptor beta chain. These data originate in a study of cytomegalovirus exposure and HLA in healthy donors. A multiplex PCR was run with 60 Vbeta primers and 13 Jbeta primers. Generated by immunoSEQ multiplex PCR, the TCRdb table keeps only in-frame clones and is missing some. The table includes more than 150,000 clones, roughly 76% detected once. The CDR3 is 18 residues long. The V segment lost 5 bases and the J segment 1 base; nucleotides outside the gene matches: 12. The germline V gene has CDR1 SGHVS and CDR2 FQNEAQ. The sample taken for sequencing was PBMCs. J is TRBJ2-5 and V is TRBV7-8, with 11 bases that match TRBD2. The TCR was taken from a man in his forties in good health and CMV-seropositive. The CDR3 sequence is CASSPDILLAGVQETQYF. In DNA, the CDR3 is TGTGCCAGCAGCCCCGACATCTTACTAGCGGGGGTCCAAGAGACCCAGTACTTC. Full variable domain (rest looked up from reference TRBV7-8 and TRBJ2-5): GAGVSQSPRYKVAKRGQDVALRCDPISGHVSLFWYQQALGQGPEFLTYFQNEAQLDKSGLPSDRFFAERPEGSVSTLKIQRTQQEDSAVYLCASSPDILLAGVQETQYFGPGTRLLVL.